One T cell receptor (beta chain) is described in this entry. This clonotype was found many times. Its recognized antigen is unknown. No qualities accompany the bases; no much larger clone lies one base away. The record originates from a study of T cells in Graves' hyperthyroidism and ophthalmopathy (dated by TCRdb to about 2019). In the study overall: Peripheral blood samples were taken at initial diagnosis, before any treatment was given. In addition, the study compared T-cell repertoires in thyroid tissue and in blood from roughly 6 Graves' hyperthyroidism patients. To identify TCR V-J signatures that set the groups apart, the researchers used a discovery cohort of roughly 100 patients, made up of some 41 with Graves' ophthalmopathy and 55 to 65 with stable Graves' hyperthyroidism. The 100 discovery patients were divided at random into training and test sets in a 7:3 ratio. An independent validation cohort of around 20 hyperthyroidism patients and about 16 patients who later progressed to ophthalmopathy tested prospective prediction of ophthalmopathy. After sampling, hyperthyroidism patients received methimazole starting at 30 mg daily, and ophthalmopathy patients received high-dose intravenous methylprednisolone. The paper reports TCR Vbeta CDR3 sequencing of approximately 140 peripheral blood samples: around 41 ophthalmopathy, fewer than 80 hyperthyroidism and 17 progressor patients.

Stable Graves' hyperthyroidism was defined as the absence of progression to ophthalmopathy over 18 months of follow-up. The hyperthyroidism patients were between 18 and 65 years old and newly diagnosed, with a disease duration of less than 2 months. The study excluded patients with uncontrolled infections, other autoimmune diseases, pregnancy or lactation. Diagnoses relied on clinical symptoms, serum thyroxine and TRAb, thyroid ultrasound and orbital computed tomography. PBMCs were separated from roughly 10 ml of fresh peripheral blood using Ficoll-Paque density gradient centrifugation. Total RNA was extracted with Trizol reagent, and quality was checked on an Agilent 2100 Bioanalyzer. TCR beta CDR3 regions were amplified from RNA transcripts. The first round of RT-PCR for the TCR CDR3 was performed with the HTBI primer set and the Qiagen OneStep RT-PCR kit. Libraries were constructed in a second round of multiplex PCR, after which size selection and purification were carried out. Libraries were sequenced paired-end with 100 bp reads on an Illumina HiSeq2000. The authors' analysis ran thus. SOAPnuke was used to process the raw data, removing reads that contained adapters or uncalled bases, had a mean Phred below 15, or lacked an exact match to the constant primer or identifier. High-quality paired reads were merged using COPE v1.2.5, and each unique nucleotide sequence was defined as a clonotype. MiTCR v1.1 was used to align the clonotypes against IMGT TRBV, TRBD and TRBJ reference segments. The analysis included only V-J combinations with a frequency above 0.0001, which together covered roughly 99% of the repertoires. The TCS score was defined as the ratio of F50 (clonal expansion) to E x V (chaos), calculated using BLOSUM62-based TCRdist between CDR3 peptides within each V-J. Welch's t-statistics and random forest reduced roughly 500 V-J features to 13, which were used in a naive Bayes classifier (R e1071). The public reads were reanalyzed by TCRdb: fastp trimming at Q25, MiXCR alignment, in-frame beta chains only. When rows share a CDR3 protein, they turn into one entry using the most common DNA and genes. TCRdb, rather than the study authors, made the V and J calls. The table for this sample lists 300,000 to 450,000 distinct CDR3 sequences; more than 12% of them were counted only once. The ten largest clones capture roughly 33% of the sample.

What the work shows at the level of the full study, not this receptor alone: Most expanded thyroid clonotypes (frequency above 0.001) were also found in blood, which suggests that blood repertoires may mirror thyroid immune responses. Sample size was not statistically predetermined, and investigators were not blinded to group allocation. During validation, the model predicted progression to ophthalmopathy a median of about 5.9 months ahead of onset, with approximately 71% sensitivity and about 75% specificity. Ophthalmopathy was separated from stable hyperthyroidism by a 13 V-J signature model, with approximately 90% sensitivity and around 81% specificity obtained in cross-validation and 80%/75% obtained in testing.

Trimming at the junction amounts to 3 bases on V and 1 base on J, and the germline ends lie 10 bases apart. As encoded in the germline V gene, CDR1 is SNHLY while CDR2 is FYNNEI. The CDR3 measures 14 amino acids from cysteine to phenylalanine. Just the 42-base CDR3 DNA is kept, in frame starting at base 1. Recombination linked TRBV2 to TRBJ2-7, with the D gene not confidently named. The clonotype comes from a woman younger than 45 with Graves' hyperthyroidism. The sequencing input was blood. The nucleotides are TGTGCCAGCAGTGATTTGGACGCTTCCTACGAGCAGTACTTC. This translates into CASSDLDASYEQYF.